This TCR beta chain was sequenced during a study of beta chain features in type 1 diabetes. About the research overall: Across the samples, roughly 98,000,000 sorted cells were examined in total.

This clone came up a few times. Its antigen is not known. The sequenced template was cDNA made from the entire isolated RNA. Only in-frame clones appear in the TCRdb table, and some are missing; sequencing was by immunoSEQ multiplex PCR. The data show 300,000 to 350,000 clones, about 13% seen once. Study-wide results and caveats: More deletions and fewer insertions at VDJ junctions were found in patients with type 1 diabetes. People with Type 1 diabetes carried modestly yet significantly shorter TCRB CDR3s in all four CD4+ subsets. Cells that show high TCR expression could be over-represented by cDNA sequencing.

Every single donor gave one heparinised blood draw, and these averaged roughly 0.11 L. Trimming at V came to 6 bases and at J to 7 bases, leaving 8 bases not matched to a gene. Germline V gene lookup returns CDR1 GTSNPN and CDR2 SVGIG (reference sequence). The length of the CDR3 is 13 residues. This rearrangement joins TRBV30 to TRBJ1-4; 7 nucleotides align to TRBD1. The sample taken for sequencing was naive CD4+ T cells from blood. This TCR derives from a woman aged 18-29 years with type 1 diabetes. The CDR3 sequence is CACPGTDIEKLFF. The CDR3 DNA is TGTGCCTGCCCCGGGACAGATATTGAAAAACTGTTTTTT.